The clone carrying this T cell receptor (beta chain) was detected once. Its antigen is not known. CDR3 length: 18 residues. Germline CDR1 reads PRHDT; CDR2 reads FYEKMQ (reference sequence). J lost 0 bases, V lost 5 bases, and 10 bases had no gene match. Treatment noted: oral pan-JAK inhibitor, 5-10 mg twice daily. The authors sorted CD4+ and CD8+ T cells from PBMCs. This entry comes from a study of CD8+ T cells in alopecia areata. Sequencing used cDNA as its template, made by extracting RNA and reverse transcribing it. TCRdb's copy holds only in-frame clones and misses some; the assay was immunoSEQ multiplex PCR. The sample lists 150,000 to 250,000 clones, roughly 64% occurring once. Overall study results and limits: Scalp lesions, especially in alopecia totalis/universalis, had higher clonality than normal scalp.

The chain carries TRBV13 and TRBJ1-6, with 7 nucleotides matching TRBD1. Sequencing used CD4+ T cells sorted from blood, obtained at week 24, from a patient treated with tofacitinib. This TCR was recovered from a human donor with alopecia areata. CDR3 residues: CASSLRQGGGSYNSPLHF. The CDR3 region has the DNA TGTGCCAGCAGCCTGCGGCAGGGGGGAGGCTCCTATAATTCACCCCTCCACTTT.